In its sample, the clone carrying this T cell receptor beta chain was seen a few times. Its target is unknown. V was shortened by 1 base and J by 6 bases, with 10 bases between the two germline ends. The CDR3 consists of 14 residues. The germline V gene encodes CDR1 LNHNV and CDR2 YYDKDF (reference sequence). Then a second PCR, running about 6 to 11 cycles, was carried out with a sample-barcoded 5' primer and a J-beta primer mix. Each CDR3 protein is one row after TCRdb ran MiXCR on the 5' RACE reads. The table shows over 700,000 distinct CDR3 sequences, with around half occurring only once. This record belongs to a study of blood T cells in healthy people across ages. General observations from the study: It was held that diversity estimates obtained from one million T cells represented underestimates.

Sequences were obtained from blood. V usage is TRBV15 and J usage is TRBJ2-1; D is unresolved. This clonotype was obtained from an elderly man in good health. The CDR3, as DNA: TGTGCCACCAGCAGAGTCAAGGGCACCAATGAGCAGTTCTTC. Translation: CATSRVKGTNEQFF. Looking up the rest from reference TRBV15 and TRBJ2-1 gives the full variable domain: DAMVIQNPRYQVTQFGKPVTLSCSQTLNHNVMYWYQQKSSQAPKLLFHYYDKDFNNEADTPDNFQSRRPNTSFCFLDIRSPGLGDTAMYLCATSRVKGTNEQFFGPGTRLTVL.